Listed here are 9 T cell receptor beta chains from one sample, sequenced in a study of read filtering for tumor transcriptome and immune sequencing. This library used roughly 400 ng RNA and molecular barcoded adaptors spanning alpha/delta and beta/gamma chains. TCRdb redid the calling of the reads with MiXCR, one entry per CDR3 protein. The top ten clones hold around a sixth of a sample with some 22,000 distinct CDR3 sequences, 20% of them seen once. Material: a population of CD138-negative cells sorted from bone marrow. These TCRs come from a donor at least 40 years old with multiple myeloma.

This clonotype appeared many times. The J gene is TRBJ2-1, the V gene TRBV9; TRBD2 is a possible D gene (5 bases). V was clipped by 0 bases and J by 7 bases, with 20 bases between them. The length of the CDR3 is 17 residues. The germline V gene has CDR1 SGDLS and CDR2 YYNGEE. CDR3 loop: CASSVGLAGVLRNEQFF. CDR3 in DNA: TGTGCCAGCAGCGTAGGCCTAGCCGGGGTTCTTAGGAATGAGCAGTTCTTC. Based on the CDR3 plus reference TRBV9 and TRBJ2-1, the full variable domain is DSGVTQTPKHLITATGQRVTLRCSPRSGDLSVYWYQQSLDQGLQFLIQYYNGEERAKGNILERFSAQQFPDLHSELNLSSLELGDSALYFCASSVGLAGVLRNEQFFGPGTRLTVL.

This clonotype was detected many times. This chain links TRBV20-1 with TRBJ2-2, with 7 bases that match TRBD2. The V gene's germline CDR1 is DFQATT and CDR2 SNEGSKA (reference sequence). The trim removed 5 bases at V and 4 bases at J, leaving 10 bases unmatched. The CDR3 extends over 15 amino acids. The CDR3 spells CSARILAGRTGELFF. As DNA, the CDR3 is TGCAGTGCTCGCATCTTAGCGGGCCGCACCGGGGAGCTGTTTTTT.

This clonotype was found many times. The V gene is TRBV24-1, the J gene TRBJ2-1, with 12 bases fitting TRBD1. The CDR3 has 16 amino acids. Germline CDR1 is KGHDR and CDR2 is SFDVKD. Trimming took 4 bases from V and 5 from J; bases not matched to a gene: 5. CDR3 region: CATSEVGQGADNEQFF. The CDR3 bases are TGTGCCACCAGTGAGGTGGGACAGGGGGCGGACAATGAGCAGTTCTTC.

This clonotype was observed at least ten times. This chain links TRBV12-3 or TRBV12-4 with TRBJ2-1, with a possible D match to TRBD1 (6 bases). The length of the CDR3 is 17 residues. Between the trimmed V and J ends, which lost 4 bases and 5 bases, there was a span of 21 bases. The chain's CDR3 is CASSSPRYRDNHNEQFF. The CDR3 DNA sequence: TGTGCCAGCAGTTCACCTAGGTATCGGGACAACCACAATGAGCAGTTCTTC.

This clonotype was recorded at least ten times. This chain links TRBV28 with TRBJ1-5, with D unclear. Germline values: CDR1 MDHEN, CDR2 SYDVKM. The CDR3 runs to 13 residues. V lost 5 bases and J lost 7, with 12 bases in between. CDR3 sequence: CASSLDGAQPQHF. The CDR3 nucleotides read TGTGCCAGCAGTCTCGACGGAGCGCAGCCCCAGCATTTT.

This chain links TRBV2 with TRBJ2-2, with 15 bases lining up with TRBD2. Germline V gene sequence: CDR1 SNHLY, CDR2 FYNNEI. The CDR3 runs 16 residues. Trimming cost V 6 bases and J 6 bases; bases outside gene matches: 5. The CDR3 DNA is TGTGCCAGCAGCGGACTAGCGGGAGGGGGGGCCGGGGAGCTGTTTTTT. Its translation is CASSGLAGGGAGELFF.

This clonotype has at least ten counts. The CDR3, as DNA: TGCAGTGCTAGAGACTCCGGGAGAAAGACCCAGTACTTC. As protein: CSARDSGRKTQYF. The chain carries TRBV20-1 and TRBJ2-5; D is perhaps TRBD2 (6 bases). V lost 0 bases and J lost 6, with 11 bases in between. CDR1 DFQATT and CDR2 SNEGSKA come from the germline V gene (reference sequence). This CDR3 region has 13 residues.

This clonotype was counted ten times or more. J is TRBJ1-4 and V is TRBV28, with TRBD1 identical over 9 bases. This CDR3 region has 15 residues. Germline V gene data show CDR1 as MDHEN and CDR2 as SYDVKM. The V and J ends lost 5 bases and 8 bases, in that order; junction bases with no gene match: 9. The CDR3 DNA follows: TGTGCCAGCAGTAGTACACAGGGGGCGCGGGAAAAACTGTTTTTT. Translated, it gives CASSSTQGAREKLFF.

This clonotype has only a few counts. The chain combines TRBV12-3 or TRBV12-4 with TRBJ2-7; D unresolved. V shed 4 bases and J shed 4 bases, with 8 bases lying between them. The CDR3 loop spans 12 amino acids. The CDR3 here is CASSSDGYEQYF. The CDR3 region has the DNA TGTGCCAGCAGTTCGGACGGTTACGAGCAGTACTTC.